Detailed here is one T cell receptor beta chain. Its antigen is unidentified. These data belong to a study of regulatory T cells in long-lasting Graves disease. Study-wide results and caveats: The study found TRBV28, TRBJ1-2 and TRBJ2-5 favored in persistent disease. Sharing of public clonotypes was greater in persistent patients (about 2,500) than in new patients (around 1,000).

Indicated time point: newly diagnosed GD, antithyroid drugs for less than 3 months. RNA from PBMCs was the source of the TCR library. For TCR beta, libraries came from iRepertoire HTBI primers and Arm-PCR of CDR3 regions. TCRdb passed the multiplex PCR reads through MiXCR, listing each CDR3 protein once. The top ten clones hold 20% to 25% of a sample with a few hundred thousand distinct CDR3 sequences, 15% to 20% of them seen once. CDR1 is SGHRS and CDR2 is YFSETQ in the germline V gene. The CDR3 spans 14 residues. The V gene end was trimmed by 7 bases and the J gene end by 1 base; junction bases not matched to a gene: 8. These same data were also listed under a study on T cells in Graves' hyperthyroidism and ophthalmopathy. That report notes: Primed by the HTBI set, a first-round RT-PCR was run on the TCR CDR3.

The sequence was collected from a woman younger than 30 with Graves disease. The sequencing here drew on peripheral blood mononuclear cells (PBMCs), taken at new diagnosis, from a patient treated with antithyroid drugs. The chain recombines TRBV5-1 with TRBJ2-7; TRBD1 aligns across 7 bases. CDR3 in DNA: TGCGCCAGCCCGGGGACAGTTAATTCCTACGAGCAGTACTTC. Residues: CASPGTVNSYEQYF. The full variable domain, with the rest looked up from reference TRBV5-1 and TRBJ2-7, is KAGVTQTPRYLIKTRGQQVTLSCSPISGHRSVSWYQQTPGQGLQFLFEYFSETQRNKGNFPGRFSGRQFSNSRSEMNVSTLELGDSALYLCASPGTVNSYEQYFGPGTRLTVT.